This passage covers 6 T cell receptor beta chains from one sample sequenced in a study of blood T cell repertoires in COVID-19. The data were produced by immunoSEQ multiplex PCR, yet TCRdb's version contains in-frame clones alone and is incomplete. The sample has around 57,000 clones, roughly 82% seen once. Material for sequencing was peripheral blood. Source of these receptors: a woman aged 60 to 75 with acute or convalescent COVID-19.

The genes are TRBV6-4 and TRBJ2-2; 9 bases map to TRBD1. This CDR3 contains 14 residues. CDR1 is MRHNA, CDR2 SNTAGT, per germline. With 8 bases clipped from V and 1 base from J, the junction kept 2 bases outside the gene matches. The CDR3 coding sequence is TGTGCCAGCCGGGACAGGGAGAACACCGGGGAGCTGTTTTTT. This translates into CASRDRENTGELFF.

The V and J genes are TRBV7-3 and TRBJ2-3; possible D gene TRBD1, 6 bases. CDR3 length: 13 amino acids. Germline V CDR1 and CDR2: SGHTA, FQGTGA. Trimming stripped 8 bases from V and 5 bases from J, with 14 bases between. The CDR3 sequence: CASGTGFLDTQYF. The CDR3 DNA follows: TGTGCCAGCGGTACAGGGTTTTTAGATACGCAGTATTTT.

The chain links TRBV7-6 to TRBJ2-1; 10 bases agree with TRBD2. CDR3 length equals 15 residues. CDR1 and CDR2 from the germline V gene are SGHVS and FNYEAQ. Unmatched junction bases numbered 7, after V lost 4 bases and J lost 7 bases. In DNA form, the CDR3 reads TGTGCCAGCAGCTCCGAGCGGGGGGGGTCGAATGAGCAGTTCTTC. Protein: CASSSERGGSNEQFF.

This chain uses TRBV12-3 or TRBV12-4 with TRBJ2-2, with D unresolved. V lost 3 bases and J 4 bases, leaving 6 bases between the germline ends. There are 13 residues in the CDR3. In DNA form, the CDR3 reads TGTGCCAGCAGTTTGCCCGGCACCGGGGAGCTGTTTTTT. Translation gives CASSLPGTGELFF.

This clone came up once. This chain links TRBV10-1 with TRBJ1-1; 7 bases are shared with TRBD1. V was pared by 6 bases and J by 0 bases, with 10 bases of the junction left unmatched. The length of the CDR3 is 16 residues. The V gene's germline CDR1 is WNHNN and CDR2 SYGVQD (reference sequence). CDR3 DNA: TGCGCCAGCAGCGGACAGGTCCGTTTAATGAACACTGAAGCTTTCTTT. Translating gives CASSGQVRLMNTEAFF.

This clone occurred a few times. This chain joins TRBV24-1 and TRBJ1-2, with D unresolved. CDR1 is KGHDR, CDR2 SFDVKD, per germline. Trimming took 10 bases from V and 2 from J, leaving 19 bases between them. This CDR3 spans 15 amino acids. The CDR3 here is CATNRRGRANYGYTF. Here the CDR3 DNA reads TGTGCCACTAACCGACGTGGGCGGGCCAACTATGGCTACACCTTC.